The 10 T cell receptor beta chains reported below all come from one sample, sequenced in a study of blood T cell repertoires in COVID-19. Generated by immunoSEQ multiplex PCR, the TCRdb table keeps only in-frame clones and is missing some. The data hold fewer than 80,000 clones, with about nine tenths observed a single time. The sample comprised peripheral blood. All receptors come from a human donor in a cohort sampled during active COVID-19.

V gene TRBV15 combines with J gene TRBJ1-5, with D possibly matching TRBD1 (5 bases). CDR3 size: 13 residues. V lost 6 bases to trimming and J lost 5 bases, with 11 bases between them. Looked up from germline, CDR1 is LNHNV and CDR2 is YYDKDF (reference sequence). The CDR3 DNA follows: TGTGCCACCAGTCAGGGAGGCTATCAGCCCCAGCATTTT. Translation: CATSQGGYQPQHF.

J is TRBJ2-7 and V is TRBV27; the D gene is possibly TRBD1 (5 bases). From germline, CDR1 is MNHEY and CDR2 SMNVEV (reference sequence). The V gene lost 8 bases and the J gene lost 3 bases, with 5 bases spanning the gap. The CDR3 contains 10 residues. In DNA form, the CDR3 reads TGTGCCAGCGGACACTACGAGCAGTACTTC. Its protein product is CASGHYEQYF.

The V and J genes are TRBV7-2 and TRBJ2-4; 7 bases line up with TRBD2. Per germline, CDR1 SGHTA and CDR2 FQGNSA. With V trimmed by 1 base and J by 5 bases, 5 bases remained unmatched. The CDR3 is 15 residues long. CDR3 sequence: CASSLGVRGENIQYF. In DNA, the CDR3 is TGTGCCAGCAGCTTAGGGGTTCGGGGGGAAAACATTCAGTACTTC. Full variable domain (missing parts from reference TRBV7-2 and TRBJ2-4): GAGVSQSPSNKVTEKGKDVELRCDPISGHTALYWYRQSLGQGLEFLIYFQGNSAPDKSGLPSDRFSAERTGGSVSTLTIQRTQQEDSAVYLCASSLGVRGENIQYFGAGTRLSVL.

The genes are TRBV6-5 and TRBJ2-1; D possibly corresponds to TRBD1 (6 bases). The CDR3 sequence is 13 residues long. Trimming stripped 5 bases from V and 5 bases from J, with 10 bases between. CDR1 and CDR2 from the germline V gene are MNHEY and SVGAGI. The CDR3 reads CASSHGQHNEQFF. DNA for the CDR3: TGTGCCAGCAGTCATGGACAGCACAATGAGCAGTTCTTC.

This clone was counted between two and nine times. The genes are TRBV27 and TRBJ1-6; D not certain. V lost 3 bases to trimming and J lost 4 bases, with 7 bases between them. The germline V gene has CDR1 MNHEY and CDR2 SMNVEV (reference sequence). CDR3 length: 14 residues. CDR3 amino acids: CASSLYGYNSPLHF. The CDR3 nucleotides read TGTGCCAGCAGTTTGTACGGGTATAATTCACCCCTCCACTTT.

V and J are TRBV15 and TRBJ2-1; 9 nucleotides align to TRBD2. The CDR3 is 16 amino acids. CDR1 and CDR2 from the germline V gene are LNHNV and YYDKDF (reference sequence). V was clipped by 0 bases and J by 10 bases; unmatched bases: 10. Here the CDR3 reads CATSRERGGRAREQFF. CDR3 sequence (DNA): TGTGCCACCAGCAGAGAAAGGGGCGGGAGGGCCCGAGAGCAGTTCTTC.

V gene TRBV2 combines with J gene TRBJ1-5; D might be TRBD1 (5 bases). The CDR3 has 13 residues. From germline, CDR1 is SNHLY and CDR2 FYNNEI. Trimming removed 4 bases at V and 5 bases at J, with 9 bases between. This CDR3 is CASSGQGYQPQHF. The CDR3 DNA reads TGTGCCAGCAGTGGGCAGGGTTATCAGCCCCAGCATTTT.

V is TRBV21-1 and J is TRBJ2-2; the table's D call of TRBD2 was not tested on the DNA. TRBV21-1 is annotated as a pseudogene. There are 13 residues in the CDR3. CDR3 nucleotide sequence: TGTGCCAGCGGCACTAGCAACACCGGGGAGCTGTTTTTT. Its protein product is CASGTSNTGELFF.

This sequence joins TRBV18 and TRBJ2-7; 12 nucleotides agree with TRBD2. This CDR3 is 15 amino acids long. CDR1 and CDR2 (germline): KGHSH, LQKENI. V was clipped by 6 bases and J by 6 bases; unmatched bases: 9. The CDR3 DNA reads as TGTGCCAGCTCGTATAGACTAGCGGGAGATGGCGAGCAGTACTTC. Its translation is CASSYRLAGDGEQYF.

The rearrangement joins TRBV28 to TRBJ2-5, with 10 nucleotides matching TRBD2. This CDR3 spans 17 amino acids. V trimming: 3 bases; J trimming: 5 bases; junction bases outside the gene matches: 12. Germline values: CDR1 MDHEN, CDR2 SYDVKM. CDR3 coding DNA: TGTGCCAGCAGTTTGGGCGGGCTAGCGGGAGTAGGGGAGACCCAGTACTTC. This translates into CASSLGGLAGVGETQYF. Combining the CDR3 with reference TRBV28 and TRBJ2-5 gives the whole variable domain DVKVTQSSRYLVKRTGEKVFLECVQDMDHENMFWYRQDPGLGLRLIYFSYDVKMKEKGDIPEGYSVSREKKERFSLILESASTNQTSMYLCASSLGGLAGVGETQYFGPGTRLLVL.